The clone carrying this T cell receptor beta chain was picked up one time. The data derive from a study of blood T cell repertoires in COVID-19. Study information: Both acute and convalescent COVID-19 samples were obtained from the United States, Italy and Spain. T cells, B-cell-depleted T cells, or PBMCs supplied cDNA or gDNA.

Per the study methods: Reference gene primers were amplified, and this amplification served to estimate nucleated cell counts. TCRdb's copy holds only in-frame clones and misses some; the assay was immunoSEQ multiplex PCR. V and J calls and clone size follow that table, whereas D and trimming were derived from the DNA. The sample carries 45,000 to 60,000 clones, around 84% recorded once. The CDR3 runs 14 residues. The V gene lost 6 bases and the J gene lost 6 bases, with 15 bases spanning the gap. Germline lookup yields CDR1 SNHLY and CDR2 FYNNEI. The rearrangement joins TRBV2 to TRBJ2-1; D is perhaps TRBD2 (6 bases). Sequencing used peripheral blood. The TCR sequence derives from a man aged 45-60 years with acute or convalescent COVID-19. CDR3 DNA: TGTGCCAGCAGCCGACTAGTCCCGGTCAATGAGCAGTTCTTC. Translation gives CASSRLVPVNEQFF.